This T cell receptor (beta chain) was retrieved from a study of T cells in Graves' hyperthyroidism and ophthalmopathy. RNA transcripts provided the source from which TCR beta CDR3 regions were amplified. The TCR CDR3 was amplified in a first-round RT-PCR using the HTBI primer set. MiXCR, applied by TCRdb to the multiplex PCR reads, yields one record per CDR3 protein. The sample holds under 400,000 distinct CDR3 sequences, 15% to 18% seen once. This clonotype was found many times. Per the germline V gene, CDR1 is SEHNR and CDR2 is FQNEAQ (reference sequence). The V end was cut by 3 bases, the J end by 5 bases, with 20 bases between. The CDR3 runs 17 residues. Recently diagnosed hyperthyroidism of less than 2 months' duration affected patients aged 18 to 65. Patients showing uncontrolled infection, other autoimmune disease, pregnancy or lactation were ineligible.

This chain joins TRBV7-9 and TRBJ1-5, with D perhaps matching TRBD1 (6 bases). This TCR came from a woman younger than 35 with Graves' hyperthyroidism that later progressed to Graves' ophthalmopathy. Sequenced: blood. CDR3 in amino acids: CASSFVTGAKGDQPQHF. The CDR3 DNA sequence: TGTGCCAGCAGCTTTGTCACGGGGGCTAAGGGAGATCAGCCCCAGCATTTT.